These 9 T cell receptor beta chains were sequenced from one sample in a study of CD8+CD57+ T cells in acquired aplastic anemia. Genomic DNA was employed as the template in profiling TCR beta VDJ and CDR3. MiXCR was run by TCRdb on the reads, yielding one entry per CDR3 protein. This repertoire shows around 200,000 distinct CDR3 sequences, approximately 60% found once; its top ten account for roughly 61%. Patients chosen for sequencing had CD8+CD57+ cells that had expanded, as shown by flow cytometry. The sequenced material came from sorted CD4+, CD8+, or CD8+CD57+ T cells (not recorded which) from PBMCs. Source of these receptors: a human donor with aplastic anemia.

This clonotype was observed a handful of times. V gene TRBV7-8 combines with J gene TRBJ2-7; D is unresolved. Trimming removed 2 bases from V and 4 bases from J, with 12 bases in between. CDR3 length: 14 amino acids. Germline lookup yields CDR1 SGHVS and CDR2 FQNEAQ. This CDR3 reads CASSLSVQRYEQYF. In nucleotides, the CDR3 is TGTGCCAGCAGCTTAAGTGTCCAACGTTACGAGCAGTACTTC.

This clonotype occurred a few times. The junction departs from the called germline gene at one end, perhaps through a read error. V and J are TRBV7-9 and TRBJ2-7; D is uncertain. CDR1 and CDR2 (germline): SEHNR, FQNEAQ (reference sequence). The CDR3 has 10 amino acids. CDR3: CASSLEKAGF. Written as DNA, the CDR3 is TGTGCCAGCAGCTTGGAAAAGGCTGGGTTC.

This clonotype was picked up one time. An end of the junction does not agree with germline; a read error may underlie this. The V gene is TRBV7-7, the J gene TRBJ2-1, with a tentative D call TRBD2 (6 bases). This CDR3 contains 14 residues. CDR1 and CDR2 (germline): SSHAT, FNYEAQ (reference sequence). CDR3 protein: CASSPQESGDEQFF. The DNA of the CDR3 is TGTGCTAGCAGCCCCCAAGAATCGGGGGATGAGCAGTTCTTC.

This chain joins TRBV10-2 and TRBJ2-3; 9 positions agree with TRBD2. The CDR3 consists of 15 residues. Trimming cost V 5 bases and J 5 bases; bases outside gene matches: 8. CDR1 is WSHSY, CDR2 SAAADI, per germline. The chain's CDR3 is CASSLTSGQRDTQYF. DNA for the CDR3: TGCGCCAGCAGTCTAACTAGCGGGCAAAGAGATACGCAGTATTTT.

This chain joins TRBV20-1 and TRBJ2-3; no firm D call. The CDR3 contains 13 residues. Germline V gene sequence: CDR1 DFQATT, CDR2 SNEGSKA (reference sequence). CDR3: CRARIFSTDTQYF. The CDR3 region has the DNA TGCAGGGCCAGAATATTCTCCACAGATACGCAGTATTTT.

The rearrangement links TRBV20-1 to TRBJ2-5; D is uncertain. Trimming pared 6 bases from V and 5 bases from J, leaving 16 bases between. The V gene's germline CDR1 is DFQATT and CDR2 SNEGSKA (reference sequence). CDR3 length equals 13 residues. The DNA of the CDR3 is TGCAGTGCAAATATCGGGCAGTTGGAGACCCAGTACTTC. It specifies CSANIGQLETQYF.

This clonotype was found a few times. The chain couples TRBV20-1 to TRBJ2-7, with 10 bases identical to TRBD1. Germline-derived CDR1 and CDR2 are DFQATT and SNEGSKA (reference sequence). The ends lost 3 bases at V and 6 bases at J; junction bases unmatched: 8. The CDR3 runs to 14 residues. CDR3 sequence reads: CSARAGQGIVEQYF. The CDR3 DNA reads as TGCAGTGCTAGGGCGGGACAGGGGATAGTCGAGCAGTACTTC.

The V gene is TRBV6-5, the J gene TRBJ2-1; D is undetermined. Trimming removed 5 bases at V and 4 bases at J, with 15 bases between. The CDR3 covers 15 residues. From germline, CDR1 is MNHEY and CDR2 SVGAGI. CDR3 nucleotide sequence: TGTGCCAGCAGTGAGAACAGCGCGCCATACAATGAGCAGTTCTTC. This translates into CASSENSAPYNEQFF.

V gene TRBV10-3 combines with J gene TRBJ1-2; TRBD1 is a possible D gene (5 bases). The germline V gene encodes CDR1 ENHRY and CDR2 SYGVKD. V shed 6 bases and J shed 3 bases, with 8 bases lying between them. There are 12 residues in the CDR3. The DNA for the CDR3 is TGTGCCATCAGCGGGGGAGACTATGGCTACACCTTC. This gives the protein CAISGGDYGYTF.